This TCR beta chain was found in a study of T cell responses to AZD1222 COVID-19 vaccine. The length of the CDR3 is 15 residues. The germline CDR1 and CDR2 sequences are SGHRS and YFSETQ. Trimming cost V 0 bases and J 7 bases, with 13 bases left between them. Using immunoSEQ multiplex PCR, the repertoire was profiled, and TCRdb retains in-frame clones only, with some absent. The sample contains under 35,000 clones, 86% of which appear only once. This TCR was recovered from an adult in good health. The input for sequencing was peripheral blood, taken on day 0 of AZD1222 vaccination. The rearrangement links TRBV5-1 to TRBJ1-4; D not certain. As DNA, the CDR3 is TGCGCCAGCAGCTTGGCGGCAGACGGGAGTGAAAAACTGTTTTTT. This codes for CASSLAADGSEKLFF.